The T cell receptor beta chain under discussion was sequenced for a study of T cells in narcolepsy. Profiled with immunoSEQ multiplex PCR; TCRdb holds only in-frame clones, not every one. The sample lists approximately 35,000 clones, over 80% occurring once. The germline V gene has CDR1 MGHRA and CDR2 YSYEKL. V lost 2 bases to trimming and J lost 5 bases; unmatched junction nucleotides: 5. This CDR3 is 15 amino acids long. This TCR was recovered from a human donor in good health. J is TRBJ2-5 and V is TRBV4-1; 10 bases map to TRBD2. The sample was memory (CD45RA-) CD4+ T cells from blood. CDR3: CASSQTSGVRETQYF. CDR3 nucleotides: TGCGCCAGCAGCCAAACTAGCGGGGTACGGGAGACCCAGTACTTC.